What follows are 18 T cell receptor beta chains derived from one specimen sequenced in a study of blood T cell repertoires in COVID-19. TCRdb's table, derived via immunoSEQ multiplex PCR, lists solely in-frame clones and lacks some. The sample comprises about 250,000 clones, 75% to 85% of which are singletons, and about 5.1% rests with the top ten. Sequenced material: peripheral blood. These receptors originate from a man in his forties or fifties with active or convalescent COVID-19.

This sequence joins TRBV10-3 and TRBJ1-2, with 8 positions matching TRBD1. Germline loops: CDR1 ENHRY, CDR2 SYGVKD. Trimming at V came to 4 bases and at J to 4 bases, leaving 14 bases not matched to a gene. There are 17 residues in the CDR3. CDR3 amino acids: CAISAITRQGTPYGYTF. Here the CDR3 DNA reads TGTGCCATCAGTGCCATAACGAGACAGGGGACCCCCTATGGCTACACCTTC.

CDR3 nucleotides: TGTGCCAGCAGTGTACAGGGGGCGCTCACTGAAGCTTTCTTT. Residues: CASSVQGALTEAFF. The rearrangement joins TRBV2 to TRBJ1-1; TRBD1 agrees at 9 bases. CDR3 size: 14 residues. Germline V gene sequence: CDR1 SNHLY, CDR2 FYNNEI. With V trimmed by 4 bases and J by 4 bases, 4 bases remained unmatched.

The rearrangement uses TRBV4-1 and TRBJ2-7, with D possibly being TRBD2 (5 bases). Deletions cut 4 bases from V and 4 bases from J, with 14 bases between. Germline assignment: CDR1 MGHRA and CDR2 YSYEKL. The CDR3 totals 14 residues. The CDR3 DNA follows: TGCGCCAGCAGCCCCGACCTCGGGGTATACGAGCAGTACTTC. Translation gives CASSPDLGVYEQYF.

V is TRBV6-6 and J is TRBJ2-7; TRBD1 matches 7 bases. The germline V gene encodes CDR1 MNHNY and CDR2 SVGAGI (reference sequence). J gave up 1 base and V 0 bases, and 6 bases lay outside the gene matches. The CDR3 has 16 residues. The CDR3 protein is CASSYSMDRQSYEQYF. CDR3 nucleotide sequence: TGTGCCAGCAGTTACTCGATGGACAGGCAATCCTACGAGCAGTACTTC.

This sequence joins TRBV19 and TRBJ2-3; TRBD1 matches at 8 bases. Germline V gives CDR1 LNHDA, CDR2 SQIVND (reference sequence). This CDR3 comprises 16 residues. J lost 4 bases, V lost 0 bases, and 6 bases had no gene match. The CDR3 loop reads CASSIDLRTGSDTQYF. CDR3 nucleotide sequence: TGTGCCAGTAGTATAGATCTAAGGACAGGGTCAGATACGCAGTATTTT.

J is TRBJ1-2 and V is TRBV18, with D possibly being TRBD1 (5 bases). Per germline, CDR1 KGHSH and CDR2 LQKENI. The CDR3 length is 15 residues. V was pared by 3 bases and J by 4 bases, with 15 bases between. CDR3 region: CASSPIDGGGYGYTF. CDR3 in DNA: TGTGCCAGCTCACCGATCGATGGGGGAGGCTATGGCTACACCTTC.

V and J are TRBV10-3 and TRBJ1-1, with 7 bases identical to TRBD1. Germline CDR1 is ENHRY and CDR2 is SYGVKD. Trimming at V came to 5 bases and at J to 1 base, leaving 4 bases not matched to a gene. The CDR3 runs 14 residues. The CDR3 DNA reads as TGTGCCATCAGTCCGGGACAGACGAACACTGAAGCTTTCTTT. Amino acid sequence: CAISPGQTNTEAFF.

The chain links TRBV19 to TRBJ2-1; D is unclear. The CDR3 extends over 13 amino acids. The V and J ends lost 1 base and 6 bases respectively, with 7 bases between them. Per germline, CDR1 LNHDA and CDR2 SQIVND (reference sequence). The CDR3 region has the DNA TGTGCCAGTAGTATAGTAGGAGCCAATGAGCAGTTCTTC. Residues: CASSIVGANEQFF.

The count of this clone is one. The chain has TRBV6-1 and TRBJ1-1; D remains unclear. The germline V and J ends were trimmed by 2 bases and 4 bases, with 14 bases remaining between them. Germline CDR1 and CDR2: MNHNS and SASEGT. This CDR3 comprises 15 residues. CDR3 coding DNA: TGTGCCAGCAGTGAAATTCCCGGGGTCGGCACTGAAGCTTTCTTT. Encoded protein: CASSEIPGVGTEAFF.

Remarks on this clone: At the DNA level, this CDR3 is encoded by other sequences in the same sample as well. This rearrangement joins TRBV30 to TRBJ1-2; TRBD1 aligns across 7 bases. The V segment lost 4 bases and the J segment 1 base; nucleotides outside the gene matches: 3. Germline CDR1 reads GTSNPN; CDR2 reads SVGIG (reference sequence). This CDR3 comprises 13 residues. The CDR3 is CAWKGGSNYGYTF. The CDR3 nucleotides are TGTGCCTGGAAAGGGGGCAGTAACTATGGCTACACCTTC.

This clone has only one observation. The CDR3 DNA sequence: TGTGCCAGCAGCTTAGCCAGCGTAAGCAATCAGCCCCAGCATTTT. This codes for CASSLASVSNQPQHF. This chain links TRBV7-8 with TRBJ1-5; unclear D gene. V was trimmed by 0 bases and J by 1 base, leaving 7 bases between them. This CDR3 comprises 15 residues. The germline gives CDR1 SGHVS, CDR2 FQNEAQ.

The chain employs TRBV19 and TRBJ2-7, with D possibly matching TRBD1 (6 bases). This CDR3 is built from 16 residues. Trimming removed 5 bases from V and 3 bases from J, with 20 bases in between. Germline-derived CDR1 and CDR2 are LNHDA and SQIVND (reference sequence). The CDR3 sequence is CASSPEGQNGLYEQYF. CDR3 bases: TGTGCCAGTAGTCCCGAGGGACAAAACGGCCTCTACGAGCAGTACTTC.

This clone was observed once. The rearrangement joins TRBV6-2 or TRBV6-3 to TRBJ2-7; 7 bases align to TRBD1. V was pared by 2 bases and J by 2 bases, with 18 bases of the junction left unmatched. Germline assignment: CDR1 MNHEY and CDR2 SVGEGT. There are 19 residues in the CDR3. This CDR3 reads CASSYRRDSPLLITYEQYF. The CDR3 nucleotides read TGTGCCAGCAGTTACAGACGGGACAGCCCATTACTTATCACCTACGAGCAGTACTTC.

The J gene is TRBJ2-5, the V gene TRBV28, with 8 positions matching TRBD2. The CDR3 contains 14 residues. Germline values: CDR1 MDHEN, CDR2 SYDVKM. V lost 5 bases to trimming and J lost 9 bases; unmatched junction nucleotides: 11. CDR3 protein: CASSTGSGSWAQYF. The CDR3 DNA follows: TGTGCCAGCAGTACGGGAAGCGGGAGCTGGGCCCAGTACTTC.

The chain joins TRBV2 to TRBJ2-1; 11 nucleotides line up with TRBD2. Per the germline V gene, CDR1 is SNHLY and CDR2 is FYNNEI. The CDR3 is made up of 16 amino acids. V dropped 3 bases and J dropped 8; count of bases not matched to a gene: 9. The CDR3 here is CASSDSTSGRRDEQFF. The CDR3 bases are TGTGCCAGCAGTGATAGTACTAGCGGGAGACGGGATGAGCAGTTCTTC.

V and J are TRBV2 and TRBJ2-5; TRBD1 matches 7 bases. V dropped 9 bases and J dropped 5; count of bases not matched to a gene: 9. Germline V lookup: CDR1 SNHLY, CDR2 FYNNEI. This CDR3 spans 13 amino acids. CDR3 in amino acids: CARSQGGWETQYF. Written as DNA, the CDR3 is TGTGCCAGGTCCCAAGGGGGCTGGGAGACCCAGTACTTC.

The chain employs TRBV30 and TRBJ2-3, with TRBD2 identical over 7 bases. CDR1 is GTSNPN, CDR2 SVGIG, per germline (reference sequence). V dropped 2 bases and J dropped 3; count of bases not matched to a gene: 11. This CDR3 spans 16 amino acids. In DNA form, the CDR3 reads TGTGCCTGGAGTAACCCGACTAGCAGGTTTACAGATACGCAGTATTTT. It codes for CAWSNPTSRFTDTQYF.

The chain recombines TRBV18 with TRBJ1-1; possible D gene TRBD1, 6 bases. Per germline, CDR1 KGHSH and CDR2 LQKENI. The CDR3 length is 14 residues. Trimming took 4 bases from V and 8 from J, leaving 17 bases between them. The CDR3 DNA sequence: TGTGCCAGCTCACTCTCCGAAGGCAGGGGAGAAGCTTTCTTT. This codes for CASSLSEGRGEAFF. The complete variable domain, with remaining parts taken from reference TRBV18 and TRBJ1-1, reads NAGVMQNPRHLVRRRGQEARLRCSPMKGHSHVYWYRQLPEEGLKFMVYLQKENIIDESGMPKERFSAEFPKEGPSILRIQQVVRGDSAAYFCASSLSEGRGEAFFGQGTRLTVV.